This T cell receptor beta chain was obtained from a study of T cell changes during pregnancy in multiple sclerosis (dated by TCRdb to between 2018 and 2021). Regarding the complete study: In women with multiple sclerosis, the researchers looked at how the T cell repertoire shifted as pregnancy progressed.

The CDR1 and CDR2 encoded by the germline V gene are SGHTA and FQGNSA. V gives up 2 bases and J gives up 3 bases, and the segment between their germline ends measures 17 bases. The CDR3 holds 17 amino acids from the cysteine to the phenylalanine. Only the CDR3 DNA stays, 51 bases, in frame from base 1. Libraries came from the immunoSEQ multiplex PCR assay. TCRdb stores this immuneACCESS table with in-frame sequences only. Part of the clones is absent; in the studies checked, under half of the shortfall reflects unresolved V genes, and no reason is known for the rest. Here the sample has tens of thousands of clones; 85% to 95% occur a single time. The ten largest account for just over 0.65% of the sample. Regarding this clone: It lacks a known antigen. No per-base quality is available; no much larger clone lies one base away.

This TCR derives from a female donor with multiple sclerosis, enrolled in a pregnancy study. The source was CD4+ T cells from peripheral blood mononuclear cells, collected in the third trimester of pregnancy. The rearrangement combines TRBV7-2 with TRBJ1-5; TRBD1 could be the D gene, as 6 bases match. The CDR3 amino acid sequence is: CASSLRTGIRDNQPQHF. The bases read TGTGCCAGCAGCTTACGAACAGGGATCCGGGACAATCAGCCCCAGCATTTT.